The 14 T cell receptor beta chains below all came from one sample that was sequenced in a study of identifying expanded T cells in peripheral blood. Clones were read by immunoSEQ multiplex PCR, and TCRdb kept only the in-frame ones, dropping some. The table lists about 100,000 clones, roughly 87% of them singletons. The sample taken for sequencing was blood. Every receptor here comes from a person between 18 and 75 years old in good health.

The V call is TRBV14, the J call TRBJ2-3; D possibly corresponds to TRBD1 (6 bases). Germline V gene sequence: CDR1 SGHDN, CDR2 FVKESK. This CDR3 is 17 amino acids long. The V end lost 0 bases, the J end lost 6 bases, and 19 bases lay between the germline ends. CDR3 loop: CASSQDGGAGQRDTQYF. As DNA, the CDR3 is TGTGCCAGCAGCCAAGATGGGGGCGCCGGGCAAAGGGATACGCAGTATTTT.

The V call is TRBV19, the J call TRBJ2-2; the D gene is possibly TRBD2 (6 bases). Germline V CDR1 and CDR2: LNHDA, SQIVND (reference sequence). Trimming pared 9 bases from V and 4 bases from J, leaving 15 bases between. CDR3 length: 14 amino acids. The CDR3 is CASPPGLSTGELFF. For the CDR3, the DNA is TGTGCCAGCCCCCCGGGACTGAGCACCGGGGAGCTGTTTTTT.

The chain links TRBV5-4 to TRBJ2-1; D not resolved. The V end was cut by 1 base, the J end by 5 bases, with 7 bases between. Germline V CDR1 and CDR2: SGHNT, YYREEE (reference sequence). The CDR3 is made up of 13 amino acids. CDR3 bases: TGTGCCAGCAGCTTGACGCAGAACAATGAGCAGTTCTTC. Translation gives CASSLTQNNEQFF.

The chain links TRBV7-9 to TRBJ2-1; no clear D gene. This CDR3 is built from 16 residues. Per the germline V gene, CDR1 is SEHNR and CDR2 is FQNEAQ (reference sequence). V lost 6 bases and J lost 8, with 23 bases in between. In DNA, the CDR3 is TGTGCCAGCAGTTTTGGACCTACGTCTATTGGGGATGAGCAGTTCTTC. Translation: CASSFGPTSIGDEQFF.

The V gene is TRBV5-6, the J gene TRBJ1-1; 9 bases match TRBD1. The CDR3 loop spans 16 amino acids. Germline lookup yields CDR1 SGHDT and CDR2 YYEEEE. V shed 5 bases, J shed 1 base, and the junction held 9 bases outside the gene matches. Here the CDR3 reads CASSLYRGRGNTEAFF. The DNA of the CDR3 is TGTGCCAGCAGTTTGTACAGGGGGCGCGGGAACACTGAAGCTTTCTTT. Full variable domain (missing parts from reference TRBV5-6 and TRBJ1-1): DAGVTQSPTHLIKTRGQQVTLRCSPKSGHDTVSWYQQALGQGPQFIFQYYEEEERQRGNFPDRFSGHQFPNYSSELNVNALLLGDSALYLCASSLYRGRGNTEAFFGQGTRLTVV.

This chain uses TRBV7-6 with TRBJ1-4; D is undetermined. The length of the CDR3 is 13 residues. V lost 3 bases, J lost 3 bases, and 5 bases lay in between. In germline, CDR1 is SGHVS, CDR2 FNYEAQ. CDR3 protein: CASSLLANEKLFF. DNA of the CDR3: TGTGCCAGCAGCTTGTTAGCTAATGAAAAACTGTTTTTT.

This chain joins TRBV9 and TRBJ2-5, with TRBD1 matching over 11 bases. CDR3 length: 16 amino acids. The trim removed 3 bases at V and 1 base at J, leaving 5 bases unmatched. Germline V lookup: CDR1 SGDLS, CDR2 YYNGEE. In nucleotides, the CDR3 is TGTGCCAGCAGCGCCGGACAGGGGGCCGGCCAAGAGACCCAGTACTTC. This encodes CASSAGQGAGQETQYF.

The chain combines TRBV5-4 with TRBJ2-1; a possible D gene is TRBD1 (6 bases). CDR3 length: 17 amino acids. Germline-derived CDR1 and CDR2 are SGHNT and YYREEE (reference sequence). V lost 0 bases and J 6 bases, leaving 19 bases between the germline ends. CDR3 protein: CASSLGSPRDTSNEQFF. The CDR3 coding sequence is TGTGCCAGCAGCTTGGGATCCCCCCGGGACACCTCCAATGAGCAGTTCTTC.

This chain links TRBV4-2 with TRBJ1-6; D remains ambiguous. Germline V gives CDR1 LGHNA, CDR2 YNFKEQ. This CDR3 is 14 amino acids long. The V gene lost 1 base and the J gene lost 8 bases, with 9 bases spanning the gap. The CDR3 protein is CASSQVSGDSPLHF. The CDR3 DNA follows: TGTGCCAGCAGCCAAGTGAGTGGGGATTCACCCCTCCACTTT.

Here the CDR3 reads CASSPRQTNTEAFF. The CDR3 nucleotides read TGTGCCAGCAGCCCGCGACAGACGAACACTGAAGCTTTCTTT. The rearrangement uses TRBV6-6 and TRBJ1-1; a possible D gene is TRBD1 (5 bases). The CDR3 is 14 residues long. V dropped 6 bases and J dropped 1 base, with 12 bases sitting between them. In germline, CDR1 is MNHNY, CDR2 SVGAGI (reference sequence).

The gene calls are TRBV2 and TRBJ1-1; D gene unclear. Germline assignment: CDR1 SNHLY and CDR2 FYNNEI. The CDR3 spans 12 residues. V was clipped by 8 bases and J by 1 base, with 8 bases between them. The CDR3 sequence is CASPTRNTEAFF. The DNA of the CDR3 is TGTGCCAGCCCAACACGGAACACTGAAGCTTTCTTT.

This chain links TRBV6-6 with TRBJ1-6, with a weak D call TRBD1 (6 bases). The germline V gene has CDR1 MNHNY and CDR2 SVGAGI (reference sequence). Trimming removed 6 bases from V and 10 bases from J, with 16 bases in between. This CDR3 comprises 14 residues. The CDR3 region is CASSPDSWGSPLHF. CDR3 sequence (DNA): TGTGCCAGCAGCCCGGACAGTTGGGGATCACCCCTCCACTTT.

CDR3 sequence reads: CASSRDRGLYEQYF. The CDR3 DNA follows: TGTGCCAGCTCTCGGGACAGGGGGCTATACGAGCAGTACTTC. J is TRBJ2-7 and V is TRBV5-4; 12 bases agree with TRBD1. CDR1 and CDR2 from the germline V gene are SGHNT and YYREEE (reference sequence). The CDR3 runs to 14 residues. The ends lost 7 bases at V and 4 bases at J; junction bases unmatched: 6.

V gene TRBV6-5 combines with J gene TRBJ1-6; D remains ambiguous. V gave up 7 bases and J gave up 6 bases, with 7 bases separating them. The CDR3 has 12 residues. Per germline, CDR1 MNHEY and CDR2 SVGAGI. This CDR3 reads CASNGPNSPLHF. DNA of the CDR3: TGTGCCAGCAACGGACCTAATTCACCCCTCCACTTT.